The T cell receptor beta chain under discussion was sequenced for a study of blood T cell repertoires in COVID-19 (dated by TCRdb to about 2020). Some background on the complete study: Samples covering the acute and convalescent phases of COVID-19 were provided by collaborators in the United States, Italy and Spain. The prospective study material was composed of cDNA or gDNA derived from T cells, B-cell-depleted T cells, or PBMCs. Deeply sampled blood TCRbeta repertoires from subjects exposed to, actively infected with, or recovered from COVID-19 were included in the dataset. A freely available public database, intended as a resource for researchers studying the immune response to SARS-CoV-2, is where the repertoires were released. Samples came from the ongoing ImmuneRACE study (first 160 participants) plus 1,254 subjects from 6 global collaborators. The sample metadata nearly always contained a de-identified subject ID, COVID-19 status, age in years and sex. Where available, HLA class I and class II types were taken from metadata supplied by the sample provider and were not determined by assay-based typing.

Collaborating institutions collected whole blood in K2EDTA tubes following their own protocols. For TCRbeta analysis, collaborators shipped samples in one of three forms: frozen whole blood, isolated PBMCs, or DNA extracted from either of those sample types. The V end loses 0 bases and the J end loses 7 bases, and a stretch of 14 bases separates them. The germline V gene yields SGHRS for CDR1 and YFSETQ for CDR2. The CDR3, from cysteine to phenylalanine, totals 16 residues. Only the CDR3 DNA is retained, 48 bases long and in frame from the first base. As concerns this clone: The antigen this receptor binds is unknown. No base quality values were provided; no much bigger clone lies one nucleotide off.

Paper-wide results and their limitations: The quantity of clinical and demographic metadata differed by source and by participant and was supplied without curation.

The immunoSEQ Assay, a bias-controlled multiplex PCR, was used to amplify TCRbeta CDR3 regions from genomic DNA. The original pipeline was this. Nucleated cell counts per sample were estimated from amplification of reference gene primers within the assay. To quantify the absolute abundance of each unique TCRbeta CDR3 rearrangement, sequence reads were collapsed and filtered. For each sample, productive Simpson clonality was calculated as the square root of Simpson's diversity index over productive rearrangements. TCRdb's version of the immuneACCESS table is confined to in-frame rearrangements and falls short of the full clone set. An unresolved V gene accounts for under half of the shortfall where checked; the remainder is of unknown origin. That table gives V, J and clone size, and the DNA gave D and trimming. Here the sample has 70,000 to 75,000 clones; 81% occur a single time. The ten largest clones capture 20% to 25% of the sample.

Sequenced sample: peripheral blood. This clonotype was obtained from a woman in her 70s with acute or convalescent COVID-19. The V gene is TRBV5-1 and the J gene is TRBJ1-6, with an unclear D gene assignment. Here is the DNA: TGCGCCAGCAGCTTGGCGGCAGGCCAAGGCAATTCACCCCTCCACTTT. This translates into CASSLAAGQGNSPLHF. The variable domain in full, with residues beyond the CDR3 obtained from the reference TRBV5-1 and TRBJ1-6 genes, is KAGVTQTPRYLIKTRGQQVTLSCSPISGHRSVSWYQQTPGQGLQFLFEYFSETQRNKGNFPGRFSGRQFSNSRSEMNVSTLELGDSALYLCASSLAAGQGNSPLHFGNGTRLTVT.